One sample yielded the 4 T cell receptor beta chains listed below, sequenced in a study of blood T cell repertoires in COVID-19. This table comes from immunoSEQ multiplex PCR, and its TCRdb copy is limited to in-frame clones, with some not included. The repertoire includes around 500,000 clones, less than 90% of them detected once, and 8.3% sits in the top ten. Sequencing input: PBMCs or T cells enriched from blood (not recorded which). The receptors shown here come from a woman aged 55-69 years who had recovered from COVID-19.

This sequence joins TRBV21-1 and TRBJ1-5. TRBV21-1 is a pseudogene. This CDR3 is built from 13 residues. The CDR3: CASSKSRGQPQHF. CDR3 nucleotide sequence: TGTGCCAGCAGCAAATCCCGGGGTCAGCCCCAGCATTTT.

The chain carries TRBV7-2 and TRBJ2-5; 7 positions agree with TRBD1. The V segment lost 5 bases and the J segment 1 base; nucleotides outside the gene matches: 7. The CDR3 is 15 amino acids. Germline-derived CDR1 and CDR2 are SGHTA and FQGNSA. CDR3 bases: TGTGCCAGCAGCCCCCAAACAGGGGCCCAAGAGACCCAGTACTTC. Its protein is CASSPQTGAQETQYF.

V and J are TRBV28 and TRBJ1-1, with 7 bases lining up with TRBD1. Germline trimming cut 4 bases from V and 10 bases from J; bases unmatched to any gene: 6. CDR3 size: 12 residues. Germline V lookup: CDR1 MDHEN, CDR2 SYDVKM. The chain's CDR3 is CASSSSGGRAFF. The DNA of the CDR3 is TGTGCCAGCAGTTCGTCAGGGGGTAGAGCTTTCTTT.

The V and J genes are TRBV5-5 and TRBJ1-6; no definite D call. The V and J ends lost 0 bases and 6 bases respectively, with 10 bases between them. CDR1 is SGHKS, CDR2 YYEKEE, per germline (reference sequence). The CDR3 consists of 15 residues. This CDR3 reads CASSLAGPRNSPLHF. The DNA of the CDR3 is TGTGCCAGCAGCTTGGCTGGGCCCCGTAATTCACCCCTCCACTTT.